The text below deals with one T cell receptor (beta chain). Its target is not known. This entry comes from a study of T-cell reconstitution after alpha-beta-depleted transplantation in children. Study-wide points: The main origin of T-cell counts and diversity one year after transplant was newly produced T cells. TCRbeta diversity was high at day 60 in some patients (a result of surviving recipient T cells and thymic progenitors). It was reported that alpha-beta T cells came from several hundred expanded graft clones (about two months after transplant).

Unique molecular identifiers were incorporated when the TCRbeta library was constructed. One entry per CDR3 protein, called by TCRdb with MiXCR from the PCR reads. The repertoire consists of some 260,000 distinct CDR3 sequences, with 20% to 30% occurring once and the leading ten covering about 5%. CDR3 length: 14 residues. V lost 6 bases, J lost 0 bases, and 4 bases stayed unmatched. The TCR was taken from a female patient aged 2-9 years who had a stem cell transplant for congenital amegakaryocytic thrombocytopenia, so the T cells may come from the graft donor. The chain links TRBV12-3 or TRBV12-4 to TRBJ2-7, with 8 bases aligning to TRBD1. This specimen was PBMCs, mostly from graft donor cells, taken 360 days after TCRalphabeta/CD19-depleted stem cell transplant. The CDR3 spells CASSGTGISYEQYF. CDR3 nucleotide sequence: TGTGCCAGCAGCGGGACAGGCATCTCCTACGAGCAGTACTTC.